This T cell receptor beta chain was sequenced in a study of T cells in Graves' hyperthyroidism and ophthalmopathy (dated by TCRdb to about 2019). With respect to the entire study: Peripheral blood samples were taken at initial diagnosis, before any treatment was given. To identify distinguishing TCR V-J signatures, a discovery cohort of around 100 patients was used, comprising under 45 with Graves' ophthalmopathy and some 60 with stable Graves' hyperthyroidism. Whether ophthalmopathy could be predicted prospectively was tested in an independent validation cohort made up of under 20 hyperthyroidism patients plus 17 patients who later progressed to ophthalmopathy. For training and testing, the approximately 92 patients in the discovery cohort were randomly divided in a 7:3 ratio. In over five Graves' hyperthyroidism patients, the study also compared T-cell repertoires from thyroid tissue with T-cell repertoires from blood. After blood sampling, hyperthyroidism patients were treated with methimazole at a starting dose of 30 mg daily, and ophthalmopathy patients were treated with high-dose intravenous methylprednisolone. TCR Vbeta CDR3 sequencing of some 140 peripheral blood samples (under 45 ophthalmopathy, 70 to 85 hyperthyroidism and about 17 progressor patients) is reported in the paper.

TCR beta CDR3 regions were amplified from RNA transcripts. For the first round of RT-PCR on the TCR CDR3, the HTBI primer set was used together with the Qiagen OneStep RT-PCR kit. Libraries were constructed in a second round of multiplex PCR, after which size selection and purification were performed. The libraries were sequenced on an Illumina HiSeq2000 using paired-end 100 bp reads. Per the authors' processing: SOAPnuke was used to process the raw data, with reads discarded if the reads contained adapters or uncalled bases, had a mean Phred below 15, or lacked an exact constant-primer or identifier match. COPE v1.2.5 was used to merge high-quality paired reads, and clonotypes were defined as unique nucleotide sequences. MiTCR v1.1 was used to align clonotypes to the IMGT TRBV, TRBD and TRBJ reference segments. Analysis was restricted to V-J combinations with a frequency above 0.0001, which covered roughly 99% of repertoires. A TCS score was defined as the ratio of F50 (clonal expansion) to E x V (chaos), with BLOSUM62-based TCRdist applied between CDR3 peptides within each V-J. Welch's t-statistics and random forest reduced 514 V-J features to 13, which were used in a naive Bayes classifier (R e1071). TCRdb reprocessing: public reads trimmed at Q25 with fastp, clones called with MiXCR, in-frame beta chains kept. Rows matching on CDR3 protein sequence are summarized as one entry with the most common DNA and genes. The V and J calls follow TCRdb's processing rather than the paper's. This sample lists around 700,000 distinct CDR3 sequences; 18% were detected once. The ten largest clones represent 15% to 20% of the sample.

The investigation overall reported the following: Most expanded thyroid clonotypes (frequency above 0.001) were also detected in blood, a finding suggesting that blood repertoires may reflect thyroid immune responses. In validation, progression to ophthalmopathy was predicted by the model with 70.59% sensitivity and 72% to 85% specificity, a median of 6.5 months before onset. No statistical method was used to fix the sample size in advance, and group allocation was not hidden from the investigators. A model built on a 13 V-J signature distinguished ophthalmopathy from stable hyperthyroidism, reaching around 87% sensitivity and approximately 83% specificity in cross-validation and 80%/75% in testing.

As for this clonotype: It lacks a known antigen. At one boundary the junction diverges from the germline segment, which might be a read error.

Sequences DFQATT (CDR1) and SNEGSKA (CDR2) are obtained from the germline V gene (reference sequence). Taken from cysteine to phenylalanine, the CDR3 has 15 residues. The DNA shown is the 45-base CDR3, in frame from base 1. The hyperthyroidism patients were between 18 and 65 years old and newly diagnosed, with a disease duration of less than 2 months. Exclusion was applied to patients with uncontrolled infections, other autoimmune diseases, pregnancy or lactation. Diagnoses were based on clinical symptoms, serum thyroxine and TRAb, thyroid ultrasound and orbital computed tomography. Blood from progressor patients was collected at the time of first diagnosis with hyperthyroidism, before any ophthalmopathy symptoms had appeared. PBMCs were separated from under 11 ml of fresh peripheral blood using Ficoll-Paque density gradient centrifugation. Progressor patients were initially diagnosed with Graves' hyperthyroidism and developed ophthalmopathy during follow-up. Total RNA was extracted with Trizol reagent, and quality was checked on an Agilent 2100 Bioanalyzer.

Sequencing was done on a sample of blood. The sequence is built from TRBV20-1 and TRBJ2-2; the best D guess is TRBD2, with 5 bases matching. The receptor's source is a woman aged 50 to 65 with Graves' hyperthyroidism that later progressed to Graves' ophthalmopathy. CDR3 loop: CSARALGSNTGELVF. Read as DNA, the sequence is TGCAGTGCTAGAGCGTTAGGGTCCAACACCGGGGAGCTGGTTTTT.